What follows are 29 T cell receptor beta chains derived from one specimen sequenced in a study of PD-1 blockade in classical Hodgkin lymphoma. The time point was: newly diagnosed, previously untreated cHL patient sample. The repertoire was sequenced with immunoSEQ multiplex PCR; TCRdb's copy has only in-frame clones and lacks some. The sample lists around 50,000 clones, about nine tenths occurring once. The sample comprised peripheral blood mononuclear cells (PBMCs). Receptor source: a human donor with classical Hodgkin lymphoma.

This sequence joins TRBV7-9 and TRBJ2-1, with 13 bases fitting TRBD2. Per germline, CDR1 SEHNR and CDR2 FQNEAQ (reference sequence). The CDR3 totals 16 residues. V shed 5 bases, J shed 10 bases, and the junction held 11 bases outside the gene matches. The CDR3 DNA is TGTGCCAGCAGCCTAGGACTAGCGGGAGCCCTAGGGGAGCAGTTCTTC. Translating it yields CASSLGLAGALGEQFF.

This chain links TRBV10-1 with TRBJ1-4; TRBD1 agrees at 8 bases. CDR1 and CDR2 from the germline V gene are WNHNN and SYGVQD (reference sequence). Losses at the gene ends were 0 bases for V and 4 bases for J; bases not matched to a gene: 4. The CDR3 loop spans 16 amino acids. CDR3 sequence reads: CASSESRTGFNEKLFF. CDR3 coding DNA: TGCGCCAGCAGTGAGTCACGGACAGGGTTTAATGAAAAACTGTTTTTT.

CDR3 sequence (DNA): TGTGCCAGTAGCGATCTAGCGGGGAACACCGGGGAGCTGTTTTTT. Amino acids: CASSDLAGNTGELFF. The chain combines TRBV19 with TRBJ2-2, with 8 bases matching TRBD2. CDR3 length: 15 residues. Germline trimming cut 6 bases from V and 1 base from J; bases unmatched to any gene: 4. In germline, CDR1 is LNHDA, CDR2 SQIVND (reference sequence). Full variable domain (remainder filled in from reference TRBV19 and TRBJ2-2): DGGITQSPKYLFRKEGQNVTLSCEQNLNHDAMYWYRQDPGQGLRLIYYSQIVNDFQKGDIAEGYSVSREKKESFPLTVTSAQKNPTAFYLCASSDLAGNTGELFFGEGSRLTVL.

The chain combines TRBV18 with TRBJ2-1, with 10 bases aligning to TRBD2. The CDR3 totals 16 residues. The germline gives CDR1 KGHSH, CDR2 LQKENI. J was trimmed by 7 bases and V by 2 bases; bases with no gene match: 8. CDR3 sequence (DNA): TGTGCCAGCTCACCATTGAGCGGGAGGGTAAGGAATGAGCAGTTCTTC. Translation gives CASSPLSGRVRNEQFF. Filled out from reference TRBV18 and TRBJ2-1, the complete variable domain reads NAGVMQNPRHLVRRRGQEARLRCSPMKGHSHVYWYRQLPEEGLKFMVYLQKENIIDESGMPKERFSAEFPKEGPSILRIQQVVRGDSAAYFCASSPLSGRVRNEQFFGPGTRLTVL.

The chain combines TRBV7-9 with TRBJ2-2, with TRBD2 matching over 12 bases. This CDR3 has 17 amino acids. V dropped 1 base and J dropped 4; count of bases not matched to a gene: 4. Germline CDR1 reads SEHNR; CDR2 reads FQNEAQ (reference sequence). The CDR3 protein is CASSLETSGSSTGELFF. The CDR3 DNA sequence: TGTGCCAGCAGCTTAGAGACTAGCGGGAGTAGCACCGGGGAGCTGTTTTTT.

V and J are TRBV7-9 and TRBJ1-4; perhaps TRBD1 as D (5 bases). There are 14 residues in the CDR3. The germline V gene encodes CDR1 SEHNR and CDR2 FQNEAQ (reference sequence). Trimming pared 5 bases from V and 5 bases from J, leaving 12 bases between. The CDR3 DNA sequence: TGTGCCAGCAGCACCCCAGGGTTGAATGAAAAACTGTTTTTT. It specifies CASSTPGLNEKLFF.

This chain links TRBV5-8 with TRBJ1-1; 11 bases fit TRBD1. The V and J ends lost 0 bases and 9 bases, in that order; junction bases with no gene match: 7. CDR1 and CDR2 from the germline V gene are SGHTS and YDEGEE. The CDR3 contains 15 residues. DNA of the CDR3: TGTGCCAGCAGCTTGGGGCGGGACAGGGGGAGAAAAGCTTTCTTT. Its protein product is CASSLGRDRGRKAFF.

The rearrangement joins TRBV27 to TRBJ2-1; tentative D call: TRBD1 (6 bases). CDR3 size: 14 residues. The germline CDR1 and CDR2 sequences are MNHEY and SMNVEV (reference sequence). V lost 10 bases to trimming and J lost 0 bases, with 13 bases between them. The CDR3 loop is CAIPMTGSYNEQFF. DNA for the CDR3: TGTGCCATTCCGATGACAGGCTCCTACAATGAGCAGTTCTTC.

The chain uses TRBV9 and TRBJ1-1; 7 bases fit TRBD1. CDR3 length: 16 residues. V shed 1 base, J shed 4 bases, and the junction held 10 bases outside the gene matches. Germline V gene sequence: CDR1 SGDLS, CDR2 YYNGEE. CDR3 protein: CASSVPGGTVSTEAFF. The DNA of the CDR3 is TGTGCCAGCAGCGTACCCGGCGGGACAGTAAGCACTGAAGCTTTCTTT. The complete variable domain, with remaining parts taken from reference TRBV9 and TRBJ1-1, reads DSGVTQTPKHLITATGQRVTLRCSPRSGDLSVYWYQQSLDQGLQFLIQYYNGEERAKGNILERFSAQQFPDLHSELNLSSLELGDSALYFCASSVPGGTVSTEAFFGQGTRLTVV.

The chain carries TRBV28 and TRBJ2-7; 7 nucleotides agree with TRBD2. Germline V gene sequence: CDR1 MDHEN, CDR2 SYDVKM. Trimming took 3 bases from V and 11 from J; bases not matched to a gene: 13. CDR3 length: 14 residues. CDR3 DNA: TGTGCCAGCAGTTTGGGACTACAAAAAGAGTCGAAGTACGTC. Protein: CASSLGLQKESKYV.

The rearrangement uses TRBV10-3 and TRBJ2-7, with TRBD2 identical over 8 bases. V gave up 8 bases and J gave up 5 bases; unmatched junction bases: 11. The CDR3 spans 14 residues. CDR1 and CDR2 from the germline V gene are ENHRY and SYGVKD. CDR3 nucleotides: TGTGCCATCTTGGACAGCCGACTAGCGAACGAGCAGTACTTC. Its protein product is CAILDSRLANEQYF.

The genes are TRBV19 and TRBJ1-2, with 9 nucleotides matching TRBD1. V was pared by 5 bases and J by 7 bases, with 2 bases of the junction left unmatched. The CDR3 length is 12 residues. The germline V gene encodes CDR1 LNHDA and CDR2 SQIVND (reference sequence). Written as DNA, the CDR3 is TGTGCCAGTAGTTGGACAGGGGTTGGCTACACCTTC. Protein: CASSWTGVGYTF.

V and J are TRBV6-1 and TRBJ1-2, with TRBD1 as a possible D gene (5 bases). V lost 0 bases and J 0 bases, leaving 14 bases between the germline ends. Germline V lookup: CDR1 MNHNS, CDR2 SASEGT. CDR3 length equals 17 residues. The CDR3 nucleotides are TGTGCCAGCAGTGAAGCGGCAGGGTGGGAGCCTAACTATGGCTACACCTTC. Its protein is CASSEAAGWEPNYGYTF.

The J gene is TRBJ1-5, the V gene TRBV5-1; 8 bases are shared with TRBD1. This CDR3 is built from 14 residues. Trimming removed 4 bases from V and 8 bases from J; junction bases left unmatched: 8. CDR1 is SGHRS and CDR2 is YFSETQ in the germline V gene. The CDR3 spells CASSQTGAEEPQHF. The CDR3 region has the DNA TGCGCCAGCAGCCAGACAGGGGCGGAGGAGCCCCAGCATTTT.

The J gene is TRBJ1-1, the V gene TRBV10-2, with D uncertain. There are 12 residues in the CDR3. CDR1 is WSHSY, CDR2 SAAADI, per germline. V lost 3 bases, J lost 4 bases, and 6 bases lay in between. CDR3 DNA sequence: TGCGCCAGCAGTGATTGGGGCACTGAAGCTTTCTTT. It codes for CASSDWGTEAFF.

The CDR3 reads CAITDEVVGGPNTQYF. The CDR3 bases are TGTGCCATCACCGATGAAGTTGTGGGAGGGCCAAATACGCAGTATTTT. The genes are TRBV10-3 and TRBJ2-3; 7 positions agree with TRBD2. J lost 7 bases, V lost 7 bases, and 17 bases had no gene match. The CDR3 has 16 amino acids. Looked up from germline, CDR1 is ENHRY and CDR2 is SYGVKD.

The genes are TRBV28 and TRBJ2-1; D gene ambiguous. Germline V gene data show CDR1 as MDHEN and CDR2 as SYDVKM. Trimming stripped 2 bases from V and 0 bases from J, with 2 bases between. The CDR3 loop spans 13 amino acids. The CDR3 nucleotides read TGTGCCAGCAGTTTACCCTCCTACAATGAGCAGTTCTTC. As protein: CASSLPSYNEQFF.

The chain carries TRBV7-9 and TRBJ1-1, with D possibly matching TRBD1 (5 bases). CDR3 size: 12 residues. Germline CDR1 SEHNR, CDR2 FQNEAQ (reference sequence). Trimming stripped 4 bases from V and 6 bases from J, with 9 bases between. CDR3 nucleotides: TGTGCCAGCAGCTACTCGACAGCTGAAGCTTTCTTT. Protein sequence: CASSYSTAEAFF.

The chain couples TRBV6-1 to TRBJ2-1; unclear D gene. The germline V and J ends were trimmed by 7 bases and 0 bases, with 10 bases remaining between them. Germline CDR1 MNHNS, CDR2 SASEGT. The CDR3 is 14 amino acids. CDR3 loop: CASTTVSSYNEQFF. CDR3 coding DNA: TGTGCCAGCACGACGGTTAGCTCCTACAATGAGCAGTTCTTC.

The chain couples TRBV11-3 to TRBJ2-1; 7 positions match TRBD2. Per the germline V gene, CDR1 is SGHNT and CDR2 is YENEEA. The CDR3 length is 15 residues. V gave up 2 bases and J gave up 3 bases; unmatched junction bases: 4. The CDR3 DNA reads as TGTGCCAGCAGCTTATTCCCTAGCGGCTACAATGAGCAGTTCTTC. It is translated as CASSLFPSGYNEQFF. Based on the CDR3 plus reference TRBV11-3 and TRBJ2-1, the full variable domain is EAGVVQSPRYKIIEKKQPVAFWCNPISGHNTLYWYLQNLGQGPELLIRYENEEAVDDSQLPKDRFSAERLKGVDSTLKIQPAELGDSAVYLCASSLFPSGYNEQFFGPGTRLTVL.

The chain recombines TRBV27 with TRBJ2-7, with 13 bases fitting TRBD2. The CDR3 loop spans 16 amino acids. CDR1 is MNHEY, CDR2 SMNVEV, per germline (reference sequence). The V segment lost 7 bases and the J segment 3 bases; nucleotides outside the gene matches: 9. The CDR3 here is CASKRLAGGSIYEQYF. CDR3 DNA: TGTGCCAGCAAAAGACTAGCGGGAGGTAGTATCTACGAGCAGTACTTC.

Here the CDR3 reads CAISELTSGPRTDTQYF. The CDR3 DNA sequence: TGTGCCATCAGTGAGTTGACTAGCGGGCCCCGCACAGATACGCAGTATTTT. The J gene is TRBJ2-3, the V gene TRBV10-3; TRBD2 agrees at 10 bases. Per the germline V gene, CDR1 is ENHRY and CDR2 is SYGVKD. The V gene end was trimmed by 1 base and the J gene end by 1 base; junction bases not matched to a gene: 5. The CDR3 covers 17 residues.

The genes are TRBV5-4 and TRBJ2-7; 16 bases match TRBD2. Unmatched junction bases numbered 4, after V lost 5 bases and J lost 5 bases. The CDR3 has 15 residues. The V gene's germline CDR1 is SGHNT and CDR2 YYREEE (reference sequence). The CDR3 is CASRAGLAGGDEQYV. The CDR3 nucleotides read TGTGCCAGCAGGGCGGGACTAGCGGGAGGGGACGAGCAGTACGTC.

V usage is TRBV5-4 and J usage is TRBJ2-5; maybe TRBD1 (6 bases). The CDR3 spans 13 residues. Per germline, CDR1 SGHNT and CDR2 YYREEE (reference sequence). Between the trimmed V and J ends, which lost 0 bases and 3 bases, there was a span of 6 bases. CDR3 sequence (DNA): TGTGCCAGCAGCTTGGACAGGGAAGAGACCCAGTACTTC. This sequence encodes CASSLDREETQYF. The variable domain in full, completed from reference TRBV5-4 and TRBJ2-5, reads ETGVTQSPTHLIKTRGQQVTLRCSSQSGHNTVSWYQQALGQGPQFIFQYYREEENGRGNFPPRFSGLQFPNYSSELNVNALELDDSALYLCASSLDREETQYFGPGTRLLVL.

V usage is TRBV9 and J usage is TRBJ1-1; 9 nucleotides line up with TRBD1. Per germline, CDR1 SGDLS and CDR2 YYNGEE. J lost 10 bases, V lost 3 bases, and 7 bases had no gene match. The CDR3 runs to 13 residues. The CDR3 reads CASSALGQGRAFF. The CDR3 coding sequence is TGTGCCAGCAGCGCGCTCGGACAGGGGAGAGCTTTCTTT.

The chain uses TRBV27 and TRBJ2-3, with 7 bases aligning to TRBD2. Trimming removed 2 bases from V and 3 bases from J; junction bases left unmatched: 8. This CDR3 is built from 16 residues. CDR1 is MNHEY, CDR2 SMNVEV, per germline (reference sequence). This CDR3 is CASSLKRGLLTDTQYF. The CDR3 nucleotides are TGTGCCAGCAGTTTAAAGCGGGGTCTTTTGACAGATACGCAGTATTTT.

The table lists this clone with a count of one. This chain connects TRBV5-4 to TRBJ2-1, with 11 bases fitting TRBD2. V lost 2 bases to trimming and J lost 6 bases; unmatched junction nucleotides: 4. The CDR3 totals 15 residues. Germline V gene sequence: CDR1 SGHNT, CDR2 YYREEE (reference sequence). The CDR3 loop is CASSLIAGGLNEQFF. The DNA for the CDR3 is TGTGCCAGCAGCTTAATAGCGGGGGGGCTCAATGAGCAGTTCTTC.

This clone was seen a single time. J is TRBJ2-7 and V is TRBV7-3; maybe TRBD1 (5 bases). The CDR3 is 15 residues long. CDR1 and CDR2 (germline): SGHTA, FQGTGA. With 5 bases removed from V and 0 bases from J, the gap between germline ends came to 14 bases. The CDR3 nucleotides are TGTGCCAGCAGCACACAGGCTTACCTCTCCTACGAGCAGTACTTC. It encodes CASSTQAYLSYEQYF.

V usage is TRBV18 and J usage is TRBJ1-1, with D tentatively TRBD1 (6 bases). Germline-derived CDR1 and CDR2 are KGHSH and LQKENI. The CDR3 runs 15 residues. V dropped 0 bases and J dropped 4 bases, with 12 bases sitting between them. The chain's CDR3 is CASSPPGGQGTEAFF. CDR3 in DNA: TGTGCCAGCTCACCACCTGGGGGGCAGGGCACTGAAGCTTTCTTT.